Given below is one TCR beta chain in context. Germline V CDR1 and CDR2: SNHLY, FYNNEI. The CDR3 sequence is 13 residues long. With 7 bases removed from V and 8 bases from J, the gap between germline ends came to 14 bases. The Seattle patients joined while their infection was active and were tracked longitudinally afterward. Original data processing: Quantification of nucleated cells was approximated via reference gene primer amplification. Assay used: immunoSEQ multiplex PCR; TCRdb lists only in-frame clones, some missing. The V and J calls and clone size were taken over from that table, and D and trimming were inferred from the DNA. Seen here are more than 200,000 clones, approximately 81% observed once, and the top ten hold approximately 10%. The data were obtained in a study of blood T cell repertoires in COVID-19. The overall study: COVID-19 samples, acute and convalescent, were from the United States, Italy and Spain. The cDNA or gDNA used as material had been derived from T cells, B-cell-depleted T cells, or PBMCs.

The gene calls are TRBV2 and TRBJ1-4; possibly TRBD1 for D (6 bases). This TCR was sampled from a woman older than 75 with COVID-19, enrolled during active disease. The sequencing sample was made of peripheral blood. In DNA, the CDR3 is TGTGCCAGCATTCTAGACAGGAGCGAAAAACTGTTTTTT. Translation gives CASILDRSEKLFF.